Listed below are T cell receptor beta chains from one sample, sequenced in a study of T cell responses to AZD1222 COVID-19 vaccine. Some clones are missing from TCRdb's copy, which holds only in-frame ones; the method was immunoSEQ multiplex PCR. Of 140,000 to 150,000 clones listed, 93% are singletons. The material sequenced was peripheral blood, taken after recovery from COVID-19. The receptors were gathered from an adult who had recovered from COVID-19. Both conserved end residues are part of each CDR3. The D gene is left open where the match is weak. Clone size appears in some rows only: once, few, many, or a class for an expanded clone.

-	TRBJ2-5	-	TRBV5-1	CASSPDSNQETQYF	TGCGCCAGCAGCCCCGACAGCAACCAAGAGACCCAGTACTTC
TRBD2	TRBJ2-1	-	TRBV28	CASRPGLARQGDEQFF	TGTGCCAGCAGACCCGGACTAGCGCGCCAAGGAGATGAGCAGTTCTTC
-	TRBJ1-2	-	TRBV6-6	CASIVTGGYGYTF	TGTGCCAGCATCGTTACAGGAGGGTATGGCTACACCTTC
-	TRBJ2-7	-	TRBV5-1	CASSPGLGRMYEQYF	TGCGCCAGCAGCCCGGGACTGGGGCGGATGTACGAGCAGTACTTC
-	TRBJ2-7	-	TRBV16	CASSQSPGYEQYF	TGTGCCAGCAGCCAATCTCCGGGCTACGAGCAGTACTTC
-	TRBJ1-2	-	TRBV3-1/TRBV3-2	CASSPQSGFGSGYTF	TGTGCCAGCAGCCCCCAAAGCGGCTTCGGCTCTGGCTACACCTTC
-	TRBJ1-3	-	TRBV29-1	CSVHGRLSGNTIYF	TGCAGCGTCCACGGACGCCTCTCTGGAAACACCATATATTTT
TRBD1	TRBJ1-6	-	TRBV11-2	CASSSSGTGNSPLHF	TGTGCCAGCAGCTCATCCGGGACAGGGAATTCACCCCTCCACTTT
-	TRBJ1-2	-	TRBV28	CASSPGQNSGYTF	TGTGCCAGCAGTCCCGGACAGAATTCGGGCTACACCTTC
TRBD2	TRBJ2-5	once	TRBV3-1/TRBV3-2	CASSQVSAGGGTQYF	TGTGCCAGCAGCCAAGTCTCAGCGGGAGGGGGGACCCAGTACTTC
-	TRBJ1-5	-	TRBV10-1	CASSDINRAVTSNQPQHF	TGCGCCAGCAGTGATATCAACAGGGCGGTCACTAGCAATCAGCCCCAGCATTTT
-	TRBJ2-5	-	TRBV4-1	CASSSGVGGETQYF	TGCGCCAGCAGCTCAGGGGTCGGAGGGGAGACCCAGTACTTC
-	TRBJ1-1	-	TRBV27	CASSPFGMNTEAFF	TGTGCCAGCAGCCCTTTTGGTATGAACACTGAAGCTTTCTTT
TRBD1	TRBJ1-1	-	TRBV5-6	CASSAQQGAGTEAFF	TGTGCCAGCAGCGCTCAACAGGGGGCGGGCACTGAAGCTTTCTTT
-	TRBJ1-2	-	TRBV6-2/TRBV6-3	CASSYPGLINYGYTF	TGTGCCAGCAGTTACCCCGGACTAATTAACTATGGCTACACCTTC
-	TRBJ2-1	-	TRBV7-9	CASSFSGRRGYYNEQFF	TGTGCCAGCAGCTTTAGCGGAAGGAGGGGGTATTACAATGAGCAGTTCTTC
-	TRBJ2-1	once	TRBV28	CASSIPGTPQFF	TGTGCCAGCAGTATACCAGGGACTCCGCAGTTCTTC
-	TRBJ2-3	once	TRBV4-1	CASSQGLASTDTQYF	TGCGCCAGCAGCCAAGGTCTAGCTAGCACAGATACGCAGTATTTT
TRBD2	TRBJ2-5	-	TRBV27	CASSSAGAGEETQYF	TGTGCCAGCAGTTCTGCGGGAGCGGGGGAAGAGACCCAGTACTTC
TRBD2	TRBJ2-7	-	TRBV6-6	CASTRLAGSYEQYF	TGTGCCAGCACCAGACTAGCGGGGTCCTACGAGCAGTACTTC
-	TRBJ1-3	-	TRBV5-1	CASSLADSGSGNTIYF	TGCGCCAGCAGCTTGGCAGACAGTGGGTCTGGAAACACCATATATTTT
-	TRBJ2-5	-	TRBV28	CASSTDRSQETQYF	TGTGCCAGCAGCACCGACAGGAGCCAAGAGACCCAGTACTTC
TRBD1	TRBJ1-1	-	TRBV9	CASSVGIGTANTEAFF	TGTGCCAGCAGCGTAGGGATCGGGACAGCGAACACTGAAGCTTTCTTT
-	TRBJ1-1	-	TRBV6-1	CASSEIRQATEAFF	TGTGCCAGCAGTGAAATCCGACAGGCTACTGAAGCTTTCTTT
TRBD2	TRBJ2-7	-	TRBV29-1	CSVLSGTYEQYF	TGCAGCGTTCTTAGCGGGACCTACGAGCAGTACTTC
-	TRBJ1-1	-	TRBV24-1	CATSDFITGKSEAFF	TGTGCCACCAGTGATTTTATAACAGGGAAGTCTGAAGCTTTCTTT
TRBD1	TRBJ1-1	-	TRBV7-9	CASSSGDRGPNTEAFF	TGTGCCAGCAGCTCCGGGGACAGGGGGCCGAACACTGAAGCTTTCTTT
-	TRBJ2-7	-	TRBV28	CASSLLSRGEQYF	TGTGCCAGCAGTTTATTGTCACGGGGCGAGCAGTACTTC
TRBD1	TRBJ2-7	-	TRBV28	CASSSGTALLYEQYF	TGTGCCAGCAGTTCCGGGACAGCCCTACTATACGAGCAGTACTTC
TRBD1	TRBJ1-4	-	TRBV6-1	CASSEDRLNEKLFF	TGTGCCAGCAGTGAGGACAGGCTTAATGAAAAACTGTTTTTT
-	TRBJ2-5	-	TRBV15	CATSRDYGSGETQYF	TGTGCCACCAGCAGAGATTACGGGAGCGGGGAGACCCAGTACTTC
-	TRBJ1-5	-	TRBV7-8	CASSLGTARNQPQHF	TGTGCCAGCAGCTTAGGGACAGCCCGCAATCAGCCCCAGCATTTT
-	TRBJ2-1	-	TRBV2	CASSSAAYNEQFF	TGTGCCAGCAGCTCAGCCGCCTACAATGAGCAGTTCTTC
TRBD1	TRBJ1-4	once	TRBV7-9	CASSFSGGGEKLFF	TGTGCCAGCAGCTTCTCAGGGGGCGGTGAAAAACTGTTTTTT
TRBD1	TRBJ2-4	once	TRBV7-3	CASSSGQGNIQYF	TGTGCCAGCAGCTCCGGACAGGGAAACATTCAGTACTTC
TRBD2	TRBJ2-3	-	TRBV10-3	CAISVLAGAADTQYF	TGTGCCATCAGTGTACTAGCGGGAGCGGCAGATACGCAGTATTTT
-	TRBJ2-7	-	TRBV7-2	CASSKTRTASYEQYF	TGTGCCAGCAGCAAAACAAGGACTGCGTCCTACGAGCAGTACTTC
TRBD2	TRBJ2-3	-	TRBV19	CASSTSTSGRDTQYF	TGTGCCAGTAGTACGTCGACTAGCGGGAGAGATACGCAGTATTTT
TRBD2	TRBJ2-1	-	TRBV7-9	CASSPRAGVYNEQFF	TGTGCCAGCAGCCCCCGGGCGGGAGTCTACAATGAGCAGTTCTTC
TRBD1	TRBJ1-2	-	TRBV7-9	CASSSGGWGYGYTF	TGTGCCAGCAGCTCAGGGGGCTGGGGATATGGCTACACCTTC